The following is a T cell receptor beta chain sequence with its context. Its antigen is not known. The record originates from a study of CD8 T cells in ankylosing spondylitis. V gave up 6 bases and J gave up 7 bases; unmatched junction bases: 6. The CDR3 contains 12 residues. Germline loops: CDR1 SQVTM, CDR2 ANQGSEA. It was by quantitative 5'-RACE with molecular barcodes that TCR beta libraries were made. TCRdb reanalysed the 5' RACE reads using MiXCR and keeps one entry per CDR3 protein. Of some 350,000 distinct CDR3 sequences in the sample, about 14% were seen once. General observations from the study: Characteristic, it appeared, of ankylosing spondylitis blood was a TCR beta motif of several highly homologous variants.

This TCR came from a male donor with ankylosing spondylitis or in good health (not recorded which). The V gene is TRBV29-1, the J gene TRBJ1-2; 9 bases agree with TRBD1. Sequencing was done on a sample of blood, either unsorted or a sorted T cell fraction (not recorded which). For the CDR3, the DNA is TGCAGCGTAGGACAGGGGTTTGTTGGCTACACCTTC. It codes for CSVGQGFVGYTF.